This section outlines one T cell receptor (beta chain) sequence together with its context. The CDR3 extends over 14 amino acids. The germline CDR1 and CDR2 sequences are MNHEY and SMNVEV (reference sequence). Trimming cost V 4 bases and J 3 bases, with 10 bases left between them. The table came from immunoSEQ multiplex PCR; TCRdb's copy has only in-frame clones and leaves some out. The repertoire holds 150,000 to 200,000 clones, around four fifths seen once, with about 14% in the top ten. The source of the sample is a study of blood T cell repertoires in COVID-19. This chain joins TRBV27 and TRBJ2-1; D may be TRBD2 (5 bases). This clonotype was sampled from a woman in her sixties or seventies with COVID-19, enrolled during active disease. The material sequenced was peripheral blood. For the CDR3, the DNA is TGTGCCAGCAGTTCCGCCGGGGACTACAATGAGCAGTTCTTC. Encoded protein: CASSSAGDYNEQFF.